This T cell receptor beta chain was profiled in a study of T cells in Graves' hyperthyroidism and ophthalmopathy. Amplified TCR beta CDR3 regions came from RNA transcripts. During a first-round RT-PCR of the TCR CDR3, the HTBI primer set was used. TCRdb passed the multiplex PCR reads through MiXCR, listing each CDR3 protein once. The sample has approximately 360,000 distinct CDR3 sequences, around a sixth seen once. The CDR3 runs 16 residues. The ends lost 6 bases at V and 8 bases at J; junction bases unmatched: 18. The germline CDR1 and CDR2 sequences are DFQATT and SNEGSKA (reference sequence). Clinical symptoms, serum thyroxine, TRAb, thyroid ultrasound and orbital computed tomography informed diagnoses. This clonotype showed up many times.

The sequenced sample consisted of blood. The V and J genes are TRBV20-1 and TRBJ2-5; 10 bases fit TRBD2. The receptor was isolated from a woman aged 18-29 years with Graves' hyperthyroidism that later progressed to Graves' ophthalmopathy. The CDR3 protein is CSAKPSIPGLATTQYF. The CDR3 bases are TGCAGTGCCAAACCATCTATACCGGGACTAGCGACTACCCAGTACTTC.